This T cell receptor (beta chain) was profiled in a study of breast tumors, draining lymph nodes, adjacent tissues (dated by TCRdb to the mid-2010s). Looking at the study overall: Breast cancer patients provided tumor, adjacent nontumor tissue and axillary lymph nodes, and the study compared the TCR beta repertoires across these three sources. In human breast cancer, the study set out to assess how tumor, surrounding tissue and draining lymph node repertoires relate to one another and whether T cells might be exchanged between them.

Including the terminal cysteine and phenylalanine, the CDR3 comprises 17 residues. Kept here is only the CDR3 DNA, which spans 51 bases and is read in frame from base 1. Unmatched junction bases come to 7, with V trimmed by 0 bases and J by 1 base. Reads for this sample came from an Illumina HiSeq 2000. Multiplex PCR amplification was used to generate the TCR beta chain libraries. The amplified TCR beta chain products were analyzed by high-throughput sequencing. In TCRdb, the public reads were trimmed at Q25 with fastp and aligned with MiXCR, with productive beta chains retained. Each CDR3 protein appears once, grouped with its most common genes and DNA. The sample table contains 45,000 or so distinct CDR3 sequences; only one count was recorded for 23% of them. The ten largest account for about 7.6% of the sample. Here is what the overall study found, with its caveats: The data were considered consistent with the idea that most tumor T cells come from the lymph node and then expand in tumor tissue. Rather than being directly demonstrated, the conclusion that tumor T cells originate in lymph nodes was presented as consistent with a hypothesis. T-cell repertoire diversity in tumors was found to be lower than in lymph nodes but higher than in nontumor tissue, and preferential V and J gene usage was observed. Tumor and nontumor tissue repertoires were found to be significantly more similar in luminal-like than in basal-like breast cancer.

Ten or more counts support this clonotype. What this receptor recognizes is not known. Base qualities are not recorded, but no much larger clone differs from it by a single base. The V and J genes are TRBV6-7 and TRBJ2-3; 7 middle bases align to TRBD1. TRBV6-7 is labeled an ORF, and its function is uncertain. This TCR was recovered from a female donor with breast cancer. Some clones in this sample may be carry-over from other donors' samples. The sequencing input was breast tumor tissue. Here is the DNA: TGTGCCAGCAGTTACTCACCTCAGGACAGGCGCACAGATACGCAGTATTTT. Translated, it reads CASSYSPQDRRTDTQYF.